This T cell receptor beta chain appears in the sequencing data of a study of early T cells in non-severe SARS-CoV-2 infection listed by TCRdb under 2021. For context, the study as a whole: Bulk RNA from unsorted whole blood was used for TCR sequencing, so alpha and beta chains could not be paired. The full study reports these points: VDJdb matching was skewed toward anti-spike CD8 responses and likely underestimated virus-specific expansions, missing private and CD4 specificities.

This was a case-control study nested in a cohort of healthcare workers in London, UK, who had nasopharyngeal swab PCR tests and blood samples taken every week. Healthcare workers were recruited between 23 and 31 March 2020, during the week of the UK lockdown, and were followed weekly for up to about 15 weeks. In regard to this clonotype: Its antigen has not been determined. A read error may account for a junction end that differs from germline.

From its cysteine to its phenylalanine, the CDR3 spans 17 amino acids. Of the read, only the CDR3 DNA is kept; its 51 bases are in frame from base 1. CDR1 and CDR2, per the germline V gene (reference sequence), are SSHAT and FNYEAQ. Library method: 5' RACE. TCRdb lists the instrument as NextSeq 500. The TCR library protocol attached unique molecular identifiers to individual cDNA molecules to correct for sequencing error and PCR bias. Sequencing covered both TCR alpha and beta chains, and within each sample the abundances of alpha and beta sequences were tightly co-correlated. As for the original processing: V gene, J gene and CDR3 annotation of TCR sequences was performed with Decombinator V4. Expanded TCRs were defined as changing significantly between any two time points under a Poisson model with p below 0.0001. TCR abundances were normalised to the total number of TCRs sequenced per sample and were expressed as counts per million. MAIT TCRs were defined by TRAV1-2 paired with TRAJ12, TRAJ20 or TRAJ33, and iNKT TCRs by TRAV10 paired with TRAJ18. VDJdb, accessed 1 November 2021, was searched for CMV, EBV and SARS-CoV-2 annotated TCRs, with TCRs annotated for multiple antigens excluded. TCRdb reanalyzed the raw reads on its own, using fastp at Q25 for trimming and MiXCR for clone calling, and kept in-frame beta chains. Under each unique CDR3 protein, matching rows form one entry showing the most common genes and DNA. The V and J calls, along with clone size, are taken from TCRdb and not from the paper's own processing. This sample lists some 49,000 distinct CDR3 sequences; around 8% were detected once. Together, the top ten hold approximately 4.4% of the sample.

This chain joins TRBV7-7 to TRBJ2-1, with TRBD1 identical over 7 junction bases. Sequencing used whole blood. The source is an adult who was a healthcare worker with PCR-confirmed SARS-CoV-2 infection or an uninfected control (not recorded which). CDR3 sequence: CASSPIEQGSLYNEQFF. The nucleotide sequence is TGTGCTAGCAGCCCAATCGAACAGGGGTCTCTCTACAATGAGCAGTTCTTC.